The rows below give T cell receptor beta chains drawn from one sample of a study of human thymus T cells. Sequencing used immunoSEQ multiplex PCR; TCRdb keeps in-frame clones, though not all of them. The repertoire holds about 46,000 clones, with approximately 95% as singletons. The sequencing sample was made of blood. The source is a girl in the first two years of life with a congenital heart defect but otherwise immunologically healthy. Both conserved end residues are part of each CDR3. The D gene is left open where the match is weak. Not all rows give a size; the values are once, few, many and, for expanded clones, a class.

cdr3_length: 16
v_call: TRBV4-1
d_call: .
clone_size: .
j_call: TRBJ1-4
cdr3_nt: TGCGCCAGCAGCCAAGATGGCGGCTCAGCTAATGAAAAACTGTTTTTT
cdr3_aa: CASSQDGGSANEKLFF

cdr3_length: 15
v_call: TRBV12-1
d_call: .
clone_size: .
j_call: TRBJ2-7
cdr3_nt: TGTGCCAGCAGCTTTTTCGGGACAGAGTCCTACGAGCAGTACTTC
cdr3_aa: CASSFFGTESYEQYF

cdr3_length: 16
v_call: TRBV27
d_call: .
clone_size: once
j_call: TRBJ1-2
cdr3_nt: TGTGCCAGCAGACCGACCCAGCAGGGCTATAACTATGGCTACACCTTC
cdr3_aa: CASRPTQQGYNYGYTF

cdr3_length: 15
v_call: TRBV6-1
d_call: .
clone_size: .
j_call: TRBJ2-6
cdr3_nt: TGTGCCAGCAGTCAAAGAAGGTCTGGGGCCAACGTCCTGACTTTC
cdr3_aa: CASSQRRSGANVLTF

cdr3_length: 11
v_call: TRBV2
d_call: .
clone_size: .
j_call: TRBJ2-7
cdr3_nt: TGTGCCAGCACCAGTTCCTACGAGCAGTACTTC
cdr3_aa: CASTSSYEQYF

cdr3_length: 16
v_call: TRBV18
d_call: TRBD2
clone_size: .
j_call: TRBJ2-1
cdr3_nt: TGTGCCAGCTCACCACCTACTAGCGGACCATACAATGAGCAGTTCTTC
cdr3_aa: CASSPPTSGPYNEQFF

cdr3_length: 15
v_call: TRBV15
d_call: .
clone_size: once
j_call: TRBJ2-7
cdr3_nt: TGTGCCACCAGCAGAGGGGGGACGACTACCTACGAGCAGTACTTC
cdr3_aa: CATSRGGTTTYEQYF

cdr3_length: 19
v_call: TRBV28
d_call: TRBD2
clone_size: .
j_call: TRBJ2-1
cdr3_nt: TGTGCCAGCAGTTTAATAAGGACTAGCGGGAGGAGCTCCTACAATGAGCAGTTCTTC
cdr3_aa: CASSLIRTSGRSSYNEQFF

cdr3_length: 16
v_call: TRBV4-1
d_call: TRBD2
clone_size: .
j_call: TRBJ2-2
cdr3_nt: TGCGCCAGCAGCCAATTATTTAGCGGGGGGACCGGGGAGCTGTTTTTT
cdr3_aa: CASSQLFSGGTGELFF

cdr3_length: 14
v_call: TRBV11-2
d_call: .
clone_size: few
j_call: TRBJ2-3
cdr3_nt: TGTGCCAGCACCTTACAGGGGAGGTATGATACGCAGTATTTT
cdr3_aa: CASTLQGRYDTQYF

cdr3_length: 14
v_call: TRBV4-3
d_call: .
clone_size: .
j_call: TRBJ2-3
cdr3_nt: TGCGCCAGCAGCCGGAATGTGTTAGGAGATACGCAGTATTTT
cdr3_aa: CASSRNVLGDTQYF

cdr3_length: 12
v_call: TRBV6-1
d_call: TRBD2
clone_size: .
j_call: TRBJ2-7
cdr3_nt: TGTGCCACGGCCAGGGTAGCGGGGGAGCAGTACTTC
cdr3_aa: CATARVAGEQYF

cdr3_length: 13
v_call: TRBV2
d_call: .
clone_size: .
j_call: TRBJ2-3
cdr3_nt: TGTGCCAGCAGTGGGATTCTAGCAGATACGCAGTATTTT
cdr3_aa: CASSGILADTQYF

cdr3_length: 11
v_call: TRBV5-6
d_call: .
clone_size: .
j_call: TRBJ1-4
cdr3_nt: TGTGCCAGCAGAAGCGGTGAAAAACTGTTTTTT
cdr3_aa: CASRSGEKLFF

cdr3_length: 19
v_call: TRBV7-9
d_call: .
clone_size: .
j_call: TRBJ2-1
cdr3_nt: TGTGCCAGCAGCTCCAAAATTAGTACTGGCGTGTGGGACTACAATGAGCAGTTCTTC
cdr3_aa: CASSSKISTGVWDYNEQFF